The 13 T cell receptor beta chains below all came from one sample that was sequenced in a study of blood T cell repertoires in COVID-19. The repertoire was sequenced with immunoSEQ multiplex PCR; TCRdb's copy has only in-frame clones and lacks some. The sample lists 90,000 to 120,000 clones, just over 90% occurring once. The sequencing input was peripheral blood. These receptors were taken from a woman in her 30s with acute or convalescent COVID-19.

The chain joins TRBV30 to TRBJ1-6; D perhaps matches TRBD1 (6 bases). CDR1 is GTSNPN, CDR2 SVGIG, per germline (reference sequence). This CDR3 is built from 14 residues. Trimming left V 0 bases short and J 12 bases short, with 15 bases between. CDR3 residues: CAWSVHVLRGPLHF. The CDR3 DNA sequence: TGTGCCTGGAGTGTACACGTACTCAGGGGACCCCTCCACTTT.

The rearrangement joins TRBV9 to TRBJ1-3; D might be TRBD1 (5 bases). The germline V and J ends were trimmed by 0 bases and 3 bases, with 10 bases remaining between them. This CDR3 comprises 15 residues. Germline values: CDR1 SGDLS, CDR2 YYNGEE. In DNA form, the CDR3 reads TGTGCCAGCAGCGTAGGGGGGGTACTTGGAAACACCATATATTTT. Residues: CASSVGGVLGNTIYF.

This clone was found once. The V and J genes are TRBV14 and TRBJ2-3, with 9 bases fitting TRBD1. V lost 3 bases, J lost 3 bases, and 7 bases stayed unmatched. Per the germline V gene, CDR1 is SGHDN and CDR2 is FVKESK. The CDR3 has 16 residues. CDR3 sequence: CASSHRWTGVTDTQYF. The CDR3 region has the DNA TGTGCCAGCAGCCACCGGTGGACAGGGGTGACAGATACGCAGTATTTT.

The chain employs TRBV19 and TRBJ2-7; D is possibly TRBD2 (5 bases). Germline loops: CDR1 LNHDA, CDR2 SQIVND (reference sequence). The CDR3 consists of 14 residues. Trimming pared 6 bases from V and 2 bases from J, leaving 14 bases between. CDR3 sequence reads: CASRSYSGAYEQYF. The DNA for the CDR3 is TGTGCCAGTAGATCATACTCCGGGGCCTACGAGCAGTACTTC.

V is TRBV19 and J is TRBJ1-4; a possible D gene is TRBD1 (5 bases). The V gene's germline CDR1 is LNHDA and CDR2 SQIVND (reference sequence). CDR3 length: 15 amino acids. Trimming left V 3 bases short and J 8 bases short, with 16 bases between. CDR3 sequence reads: CASSMEQLEGEKLFF. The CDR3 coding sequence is TGTGCCAGTAGTATGGAACAGTTGGAGGGGGAAAAACTGTTTTTT.

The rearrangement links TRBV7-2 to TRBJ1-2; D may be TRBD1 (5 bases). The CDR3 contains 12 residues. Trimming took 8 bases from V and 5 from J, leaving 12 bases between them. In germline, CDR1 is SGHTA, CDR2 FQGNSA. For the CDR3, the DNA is TGTGCCAGCCCTGAAAAGGGGTATGGCTACACCTTC. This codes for CASPEKGYGYTF.

The CDR3 DNA sequence: TGCGCCAGCAGCTTGGGATCCGGGAGCTACAATGAGCAGTTCTTC. Its translation is CASSLGSGSYNEQFF. The chain recombines TRBV5-1 with TRBJ2-1, with D possibly matching TRBD2 (6 bases). The CDR3 runs 15 residues. The V gene lost 0 bases and the J gene lost 3 bases, with 10 bases spanning the gap. Looked up from germline, CDR1 is SGHRS and CDR2 is YFSETQ.

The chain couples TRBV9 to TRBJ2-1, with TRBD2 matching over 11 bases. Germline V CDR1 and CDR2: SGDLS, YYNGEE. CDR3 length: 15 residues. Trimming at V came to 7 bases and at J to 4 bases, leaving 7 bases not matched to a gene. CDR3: CASDNSGRGYNEQFF. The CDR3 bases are TGTGCCAGCGATAATAGCGGGAGGGGATACAATGAGCAGTTCTTC.

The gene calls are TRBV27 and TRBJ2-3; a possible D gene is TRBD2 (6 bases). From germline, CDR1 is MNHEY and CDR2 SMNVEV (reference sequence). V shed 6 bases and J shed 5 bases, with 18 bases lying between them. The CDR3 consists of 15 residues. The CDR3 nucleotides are TGTGCCAGCAGACACCCCGGGGGAGGTTTAGATACGCAGTATTTT. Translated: CASRHPGGGLDTQYF.

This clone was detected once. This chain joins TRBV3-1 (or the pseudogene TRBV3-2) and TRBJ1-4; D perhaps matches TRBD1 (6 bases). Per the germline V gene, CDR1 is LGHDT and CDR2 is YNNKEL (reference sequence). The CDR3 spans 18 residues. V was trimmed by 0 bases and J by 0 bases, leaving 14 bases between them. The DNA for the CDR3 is TGTGCCAGCAGCCAAGATCGGACAGCTACATCAACTAATGAAAAACTGTTTTTT. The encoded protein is CASSQDRTATSTNEKLFF.

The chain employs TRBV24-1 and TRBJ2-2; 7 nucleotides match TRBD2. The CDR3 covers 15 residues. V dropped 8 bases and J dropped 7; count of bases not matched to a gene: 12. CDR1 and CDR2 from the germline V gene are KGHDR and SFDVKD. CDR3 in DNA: TGTGCCACCACTTTGGGAGGGCTTGGAAACGGGGAGCTGTTTTTT. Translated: CATTLGGLGNGELFF.

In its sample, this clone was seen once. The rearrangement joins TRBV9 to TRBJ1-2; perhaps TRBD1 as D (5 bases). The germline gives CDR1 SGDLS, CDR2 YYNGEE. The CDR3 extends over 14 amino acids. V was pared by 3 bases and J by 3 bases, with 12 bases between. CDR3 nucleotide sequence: TGTGCCAGCAGCGAAAGGGGCCTAGACTATGGCTACACCTTC. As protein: CASSERGLDYGYTF.

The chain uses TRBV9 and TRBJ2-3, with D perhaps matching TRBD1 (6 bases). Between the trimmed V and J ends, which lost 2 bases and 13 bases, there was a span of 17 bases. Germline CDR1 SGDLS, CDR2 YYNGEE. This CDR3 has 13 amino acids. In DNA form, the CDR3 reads TGTGCCAGCAGCGTTCCCTTGGACAGCCTTAAGTATTTT. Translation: CASSVPLDSLKYF.